These 20 T cell receptor beta chains share one sample of origin, sequenced in a study of post-analysis software for immune sequencing data. Study conclusions and caveats: Relative to controls, patients had five TRBV segments at higher frequency, with TRBV5-6, TRBV5-1 and TRBV20-1 among these.

What these receptors recognize is not known. Researchers reported that TCR beta cDNA libraries carried unique molecular identifiers. MiXCR, applied by TCRdb to the PCR reads, yields one record per CDR3 protein. The data hold fewer than 600,000 distinct CDR3 sequences, with around 40% observed a single time. Material for sequencing was blood. These receptors originate from a girl under 18 with multiple sclerosis.

Only a few counts were recorded for this clonotype. The CDR3 protein is CASSLIWPGLAGVSEQYF. In nucleotides, the CDR3 is TGTGCCAGCAGTCTTATCTGGCCGGGACTAGCGGGAGTCAGCGAGCAGTACTTC. V and J are TRBV12-3 or TRBV12-4 and TRBJ2-7; 14 positions agree with TRBD2. This CDR3 has 18 residues. The trim removed 5 bases at V and 6 bases at J, leaving 15 bases unmatched.

This chain joins TRBV12-3 or TRBV12-4 and TRBJ1-3; D uncertain. Trimming stripped 4 bases from V and 0 bases from J, with 4 bases between. This CDR3 has 13 amino acids. The CDR3 nucleotides read TGTGCCAGCAGTTCGTTCTCTGGAAACACCATATATTTT. Residues: CASSSFSGNTIYF.

Regarding this clonotype: The CDR3 ends on some other residue instead of the conserved phenylalanine or tryptophan, so this is likely a read error. V and J are TRBV29-1 and TRBJ2-1; tentatively, D is TRBD2 (6 bases). The CDR3 length is 17 residues. The V gene's germline CDR1 is SQVTM and CDR2 ANQGSEA. The V gene lost 7 bases and the J gene lost 2 bases, with 24 bases spanning the gap. CDR3 region: CSAGAGLRVFTYNEQFL. The CDR3 bases are TGCAGCGCCGGAGCGGGTTTACGGGTTTTCACCTACAATGAGCAGTTCTTA.

The gene calls are TRBV29-1 and TRBJ2-3; D is uncertain. V was shortened by 5 bases and J by 2 bases, with 14 bases between the two germline ends. Germline V gene data show CDR1 as SQVTM and CDR2 as ANQGSEA. The CDR3 consists of 14 residues. The CDR3, as DNA: TGCAGCGTTTGCGGCAGAGGATCCACAGATACGCAGTATTTT. Translation gives CSVCGRGSTDTQYF.

This clonotype was seen only a few times. The chain carries TRBV5-1 and TRBJ2-7; 7 positions agree with TRBD1. Looked up from germline, CDR1 is SGHRS and CDR2 is YFSETQ. V lost 4 bases to trimming and J lost 5 bases; unmatched junction nucleotides: 12. The CDR3 loop spans 15 amino acids. The CDR3 sequence: CASSLLKDRINEQYF. In DNA form, the CDR3 reads TGCGCCAGCAGCCTACTAAAGGACAGGATAAACGAGCAGTACTTC.

The CDR3 nucleotides are TGCAGTGCTAGTAGGCCCGCGGGCACCTCCTACGAGCAGTACTTC. Translated: CSASRPAGTSYEQYF. V and J are TRBV20-1 and TRBJ2-7; D perhaps matches TRBD2 (5 bases). The CDR3 is 15 residues long. In germline, CDR1 is DFQATT, CDR2 SNEGSKA (reference sequence). Deletions cut 3 bases from V and 0 bases from J, with 15 bases between.

Only a few counts were recorded for this clonotype. This rearrangement joins TRBV29-1 to TRBJ2-5; D is perhaps TRBD1 or TRBD2 (5 bases each). Trimming took 4 bases from V and 1 from J, leaving 13 bases between them. Germline CDR1 is SQVTM and CDR2 is ANQGSEA. The CDR3 sequence is 14 residues long. CDR3: CSVGFPGTQETQYF. CDR3 bases: TGCAGCGTTGGTTTCCCGGGGACCCAAGAGACCCAGTACTTC.

V and J are TRBV29-1 and TRBJ2-7, with unresolved D. The V end was cut by 7 bases, the J end by 3 bases, with 16 bases between. This CDR3 has 13 residues. Germline CDR1 reads SQVTM; CDR2 reads ANQGSEA. This chain's CDR3 is CSARQRFSYEQYF. The CDR3 nucleotides read TGCAGCGCCCGCCAACGATTCAGCTACGAGCAGTACTTC.

The J gene is TRBJ2-7, the V gene TRBV7-9, with TRBD1 as a possible D gene (5 bases). V lost 4 bases and J 2 bases, leaving 12 bases between the germline ends. Germline CDR1 is SEHNR and CDR2 is FQNEAQ (reference sequence). The CDR3 covers 14 residues. DNA of the CDR3: TGTGCCAGCAGCTCTCAGACAGCCCCCTACGAGCAGTACTTC. This encodes CASSSQTAPYEQYF. The full variable domain, completed using reference TRBV7-9 and TRBJ2-7, is DTGVSQNPRHKITKRGQNVTFRCDPISEHNRLYWYRQTLGQGPEFLTYFQNEAQLEKSRLLSDRFSAERPKGSFSTLEIQRTEQGDSAMYLCASSSQTAPYEQYFGPGTRLTVT.

V usage is TRBV7-3 and J usage is TRBJ2-1, with 9 bases aligning to TRBD2. This CDR3 comprises 16 residues. The J segment lost 5 bases and the V segment lost 2 bases, leaving 7 bases of the junction unmatched. The germline V gene has CDR1 SGHTA and CDR2 FQGTGA. The CDR3 coding sequence is TGTGCCAGCAGCTTATCTAGCGGGGTCCCCCACAATGAGCAGTTCTTC. Protein: CASSLSSGVPHNEQFF.

The chain links TRBV21-1 to TRBJ1-5. TRBV21-1 is deemed a pseudogene. The CDR3 has 15 residues. CDR3 in DNA: TGTGCCACTTCCATGGGGGGAGGTGGCAATCAGCCCCAGCATTTT. This encodes CATSMGGGGNQPQHF.

This clonotype showed up just a few times. In DNA form, the CDR3 reads TGCAGCGTTGAAGATTACCCCCCCGGAGTACTAGCGGGTCTCTACGAGCAGTACTTC. Its protein is CSVEDYPPGVLAGLYEQYF. This rearrangement joins TRBV29-1 to TRBJ2-7; the match to TRBD2 covers 9 bases. Germline values: CDR1 SQVTM, CDR2 ANQGSEA. V lost 0 bases and J lost 3; bases outside the gene matches: 18. This CDR3 has 19 amino acids.

This clonotype was seen more than once but under ten times. The chain recombines TRBV20-1 with TRBJ1-6; D not certain. V was clipped by 0 bases and J by 7 bases, with 7 bases between them. Per germline, CDR1 DFQATT and CDR2 SNEGSKA (reference sequence). The CDR3 covers 13 residues. CDR3 sequence: CSARDSGNSPLHF. The CDR3, as DNA: TGCAGTGCTAGAGACAGTGGGAATTCACCCCTCCACTTT.

The chain joins TRBV28 to TRBJ2-3, with D possibly TRBD1 on 6 matching bases. Between the trimmed V and J ends, which lost 5 bases and 6 bases, there was a span of 15 bases. This CDR3 spans 14 amino acids. Germline CDR1 and CDR2: MDHEN and SYDVKM. CDR3 region: CASSVLQGMDTQYF. Written as DNA, the CDR3 is TGTGCCAGCAGTGTGTTACAGGGTATGGATACGCAGTATTTT.

CDR3 loop: CASSPGTDNTDTQYF. The CDR3 DNA reads as TGCGCCAGCAGCCCGGGGACGGATAACACAGATACGCAGTATTTT. The gene calls are TRBV5-1 and TRBJ2-3; D assignment may be TRBD1 or TRBD2 (5 bases each). The ends were cut back, 4 bases at V and 2 bases at J, with 14 bases in the middle. The CDR3 contains 15 residues. Germline CDR1 SGHRS, CDR2 YFSETQ.

The V call is TRBV29-1, the J call TRBJ1-6; D is undetermined. The V end was cut by 1 base, the J end by 7 bases, with 11 bases between. The CDR3 spans 14 residues. Germline V gives CDR1 SQVTM, CDR2 ANQGSEA. CDR3 sequence reads: CSVEVTGWNSPLHF. CDR3 nucleotides: TGCAGCGTTGAAGTGACGGGCTGGAATTCACCCCTCCACTTT.

This chain joins TRBV2 and TRBJ2-1, with D unresolved. The CDR3 covers 15 residues. Germline CDR1 and CDR2: SNHLY and FYNNEI. Trimming took 1 base from V and 8 from J, leaving 15 bases between them. The CDR3 is CASSEVVLGTDEQFF. In DNA form, the CDR3 reads TGTGCCAGCAGTGAAGTTGTCCTAGGTACCGATGAGCAGTTCTTC.

The chain combines TRBV24-1 with TRBJ2-3; TRBD2 agrees at 9 bases. V lost 4 bases, J lost 2 bases, and 9 bases stayed unmatched. Germline loops: CDR1 KGHDR, CDR2 SFDVKD. The CDR3 totals 17 residues. This CDR3 reads CATSDQRLAESTDTQYF. The DNA for the CDR3 is TGTGCCACCAGTGACCAAAGACTAGCGGAATCCACAGATACGCAGTATTTT.

This rearrangement joins TRBV7-9 to TRBJ2-4; TRBD2 might be the D (5 bases). The DNA end is more similar to TRBJ2-5, so the J call may be wrong. The germline V gene has CDR1 SEHNR and CDR2 FQNEAQ (reference sequence). The CDR3 sequence is 15 residues long. In DNA, the CDR3 is TGTGCCAGCAGCTTCTCGAGGGTAGGCCAAGAGACCCAGTACTTC. Encoded protein: CASSFSRVGQETQYF.

This clonotype was counted a few times. This chain links TRBV20-1 with TRBJ2-7; tentatively, D is TRBD2 (6 bases). V was clipped by 2 bases and J by 0 bases, with 11 bases between them. The germline CDR1 and CDR2 sequences are DFQATT and SNEGSKA (reference sequence). The CDR3 sequence is 14 residues long. As DNA, the CDR3 is TGCAGTGCTAGACAACAGCGGGCCTCCTACGAGCAGTACTTC. It codes for CSARQQRASYEQYF.